This T cell receptor (beta chain) was recorded in a study of shared T cell receptors in the human thymus. This table comes from immunoSEQ multiplex PCR, and its TCRdb copy is limited to in-frame clones, with some not included. The sample shows roughly 710,000 clones, roughly 85% of them seen only once. The CDR3 is made up of 14 amino acids. Per the germline V gene, CDR1 is MNHEY and CDR2 is SVGAGI. V was clipped by 5 bases and J by 6 bases; unmatched bases: 9. In addition, the sample was reused for a study of human thymus T cells.

The origin of this receptor is a girl under three years old with a congenital heart defect. The specimen sequenced was thymocytes. The gene calls are TRBV6-5 and TRBJ1-2; TRBD1 matches at 7 bases. CDR3 amino acids: CASSEATGIDGYTF. For the CDR3, the DNA is TGTGCCAGCAGTGAGGCGACAGGGATAGATGGCTACACCTTC.